This T cell receptor beta chain is drawn from a study of blood T cell repertoires in COVID-19. At the level of the study: Samples taken during acute and convalescent COVID-19 were collected in the United States, Italy and Spain.

The junction had 6 bases not matched to a gene; V was cut back by 5 bases and J by 5 bases. In germline, CDR1 is SGHAT, CDR2 FQNNGV. The CDR3 covers 14 residues. As handled by the study authors: It was from reference gene primer amplification that nucleated cell counts were estimated. TCRdb's copy holds only in-frame clones and misses some; the assay was immunoSEQ multiplex PCR. The V and J calls and the clone size are those of that table, but D and trimming were determined from the DNA. The table includes about 87,000 clones, around 81% detected once. V is TRBV11-2 and J is TRBJ1-2; 9 bases align to TRBD1. Sequencing was done on a sample of peripheral blood. This sequence was found in a woman aged 70-85 years with acute or convalescent COVID-19. CDR3 DNA sequence: TGTGCCAGCAGCGCGGGACAGGGAGGGTATGGCTACACCTTC. It is translated as CASSAGQGGYGYTF.